This passage covers 26 T cell receptor beta chains from one sample sequenced in a study of cytomegalovirus exposure and HLA in healthy donors. The PCR made use of 60 Vbeta and 13 Jbeta primers. Generated by immunoSEQ multiplex PCR, the TCRdb table keeps only in-frame clones and is missing some. The top ten hold roughly 2.7% of the sample, which has 100,000 to 150,000 clones, 15% to 20% seen once. The sample taken for sequencing was PBMCs. The receptors were sampled from a female donor in good health and CMV-seropositive.

In its sample, this clone was seen a few times. CDR3 nucleotides: TGTGCCAGCAGTTTATCAGGAGCGGCCAACACCGGGGAGCTGTTTTTT. Translated, it gives CASSLSGAANTGELFF. The rearrangement joins TRBV27 to TRBJ2-2; possible D gene TRBD2, 5 bases. The CDR3 contains 16 residues. V gave up 0 bases and J gave up 2 bases, with 10 bases separating them. Germline CDR1 is MNHEY and CDR2 is SMNVEV (reference sequence).

Worth noting for this clone: One end of the junction varies from germline; a read error may be responsible. The chain uses TRBV7-2 and TRBJ1-5; D remains ambiguous. This CDR3 has 13 amino acids. CDR1 is SGHTA and CDR2 is FQGNSA in the germline V gene. The CDR3 region is CASSQRGNRPQHF. The CDR3 nucleotides read TGTGCCAGCAGCCAACGCGGGAATCGGCCCCAGCATTTT.

The V call is TRBV19, the J call TRBJ2-2, with a tentative D call TRBD2 (6 bases). The CDR3 spans 15 residues. The V end lost 1 base, the J end lost 7 bases, and 13 bases lay between the germline ends. Germline values: CDR1 LNHDA, CDR2 SQIVND (reference sequence). In DNA form, the CDR3 reads TGTGCCAGTAGTATAGGGGGGGATTTCGTCGGGGAGCTGTTTTTT. Translating it yields CASSIGGDFVGELFF.

This clone has just a few counts. J is TRBJ1-2 and V is TRBV4-2, with D possibly being TRBD1 (5 bases). V was clipped by 0 bases and J by 4 bases, with 18 bases between them. The CDR3 runs 17 residues. Per the germline V gene, CDR1 is LGHNA and CDR2 is YNFKEQ. CDR3 protein: CASSQDRSRAFTYGYTF. DNA for the CDR3: TGTGCCAGCAGCCAAGATCGTTCCAGGGCATTTACCTATGGCTACACCTTC.

This chain joins TRBV4-3 and TRBJ1-2; TRBD1 matches 7 bases. This CDR3 is built from 16 residues. The germline V gene encodes CDR1 LGHNA and CDR2 YSLEER. J lost 4 bases, V lost 3 bases, and 11 bases had no gene match. In DNA form, the CDR3 reads TGCGCCAGCAGCCATCTCCGGGACAGCCCAACCTATGGCTACACCTTC. Translation gives CASSHLRDSPTYGYTF.

V and J are TRBV19 and TRBJ1-4; D is possibly TRBD1 (6 bases). V was trimmed by 5 bases and J by 5 bases, leaving 21 bases between them. CDR1 LNHDA and CDR2 SQIVND come from the germline V gene (reference sequence). There are 17 residues in the CDR3. The CDR3, as DNA: TGTGCCAGTAGTGATTATCCTACAGGGTATCAGAATGAAAAACTGTTTTTT. Residues: CASSDYPTGYQNEKLFF.

This clone was counted a few times. The V call is TRBV14, the J call TRBJ2-3; possibly TRBD2 for D (5 bases). Trimming took off 2 bases at V and 3 bases at J, with 15 bases between the two ends. The CDR3 has 16 amino acids. Germline V lookup: CDR1 SGHDN, CDR2 FVKESK. CDR3 protein: CASSQSRSTRTDTQYF. CDR3 nucleotides: TGTGCCAGCAGCCAATCCCGCAGCACTAGGACAGATACGCAGTATTTT.

J is TRBJ1-3 and V is TRBV18; D gene ambiguous. The CDR3 extends over 13 amino acids. Germline V gene sequence: CDR1 KGHSH, CDR2 LQKENI. V lost 3 bases to trimming and J lost 6 bases, with 9 bases between them. CDR3 sequence reads: CASSPSRENTIYF. Written as DNA, the CDR3 is TGTGCCAGCTCACCCTCTAGAGAAAACACCATATATTTT. Full variable domain (outside the CDR3, taken from reference TRBV18 and TRBJ1-3): NAGVMQNPRHLVRRRGQEARLRCSPMKGHSHVYWYRQLPEEGLKFMVYLQKENIIDESGMPKERFSAEFPKEGPSILRIQQVVRGDSAAYFCASSPSRENTIYFGEGSWLTVV.

This sequence joins TRBV7-9 and TRBJ2-7; D might be TRBD1 (6 bases). Trimming removed 4 bases from V and 1 base from J, with 11 bases in between. Germline lookup yields CDR1 SEHNR and CDR2 FQNEAQ (reference sequence). The CDR3 runs to 14 residues. The CDR3 nucleotides are TGTGCCAGCAGCTCCCAGGGGCCGTCCTACGAGCAGTACTTC. Its protein product is CASSSQGPSYEQYF.

The CDR3 DNA reads TGCAGCGTTGAAATGGGGACAGGGAATGAAAAACTGTTTTTT. Translation gives CSVEMGTGNEKLFF. The V call is TRBV29-1, the J call TRBJ1-4; 9 bases line up with TRBD1. CDR1 and CDR2 (germline): SQVTM, ANQGSEA. V was pared by 2 bases and J by 5 bases, with 3 bases of the junction left unmatched. This CDR3 spans 14 amino acids.

This chain uses TRBV28 with TRBJ2-4; the D gene is possibly TRBD1 (5 bases). Germline CDR1 reads MDHEN; CDR2 reads SYDVKM. Between the trimmed V and J ends, which lost 2 bases and 0 bases, there was a span of 17 bases. This CDR3 contains 18 residues. The CDR3 nucleotides are TGTGCCAGCAGTTTAGCTACAGGACGCAAACTAGCCAAAAACATTCAGTACTTC. Translated: CASSLATGRKLAKNIQYF.

The rearrangement uses TRBV14 and TRBJ2-2; no reliable D call. Trimming cost V 3 bases and J 4 bases, with 15 bases left between them. In germline, CDR1 is SGHDN, CDR2 FVKESK. This CDR3 has 16 residues. CDR3 bases: TGTGCCAGCAGCCATCTCCCGGGTATGGGCACCGGGGAGCTGTTTTTT. Protein product: CASSHLPGMGTGELFF.

This chain connects TRBV6-1 to TRBJ2-1; the match to TRBD2 covers 11 bases. The CDR3 consists of 15 residues. The ends lost 6 bases at V and 8 bases at J; junction bases unmatched: 9. The germline V gene has CDR1 MNHNS and CDR2 SASEGT. As DNA, the CDR3 is TGTGCCAGCAGCGGGACTAGCGGCGGTTGGGATGAGCAGTTCTTC. Translated: CASSGTSGGWDEQFF.

The sample holds a few counts of this clone. V gene TRBV6-5 combines with J gene TRBJ2-1; TRBD2 matches 7 bases. The V gene end was trimmed by 1 base and the J gene end by 9 bases; junction bases not matched to a gene: 12. Germline-derived CDR1 and CDR2 are MNHEY and SVGAGI. CDR3 size: 16 residues. CDR3 sequence: CASSYLWTSPGGEQFF. CDR3 DNA sequence: TGTGCCAGCAGTTACTTATGGACTAGTCCGGGGGGTGAGCAGTTCTTC.

In its sample, this clone was seen a few times. V usage is TRBV10-3 and J usage is TRBJ2-7; 7 nucleotides match TRBD2. After removal of 9 bases from V and 1 base from J, the junction contained 6 bases not matched to a gene. From germline, CDR1 is ENHRY and CDR2 SYGVKD. The CDR3 consists of 13 residues. This CDR3 reads CAMRRAGSYEQYF. CDR3 sequence (DNA): TGTGCCATGCGGAGAGCGGGGTCCTACGAGCAGTACTTC.

This sequence joins TRBV12-2 and TRBJ2-7; TRBD1, the table's D call, lacks a check against the DNA. TRBV12-2 is noted as a pseudogene. CDR3 length: 15 amino acids. The CDR3 DNA sequence: TGTGCAAGTCGTCCGGGACAGGTCCCCTCCCCCGAGCAGTACTTC. Protein sequence: CASRPGQVPSPEQYF.

The chain uses TRBV19 and TRBJ2-5; D gene uncertain. The V gene lost 3 bases and the J gene lost 4 bases, with 6 bases spanning the gap. The germline V gene has CDR1 LNHDA and CDR2 SQIVND (reference sequence). The CDR3 length is 12 residues. CDR3 sequence: CASSIRGETQYF. In nucleotides, the CDR3 is TGTGCCAGTAGTATTCGAGGAGAGACCCAGTACTTC.

This clone appeared a few times. The chain links TRBV5-1 to TRBJ1-6; TRBD1 agrees at 7 bases. The CDR3 contains 14 residues. V trimming: 0 bases; J trimming: 8 bases; junction bases outside the gene matches: 2. Germline V gene lookup returns CDR1 SGHRS and CDR2 YFSETQ. The CDR3 reads CASSLAGGDSPLHF. The CDR3 nucleotides read TGCGCCAGCAGCTTGGCAGGGGGTGATTCACCCCTCCACTTT.

This clone appeared a few times. V is TRBV13 and J is TRBJ2-2; D not certain. CDR1 PRHDT and CDR2 FYEKMQ come from the germline V gene (reference sequence). The CDR3 covers 13 residues. V was pared by 2 bases and J by 4 bases, with 5 bases between. The CDR3 DNA sequence: TGTGCCAGCAGCTTATTCCGCACCGGGGAGCTGTTTTTT. Translating it yields CASSLFRTGELFF.

This clone was detected only a few times. The rearrangement uses TRBV19 and TRBJ1-4; 7 bases are a match to TRBD1. The junction had 11 bases not matched to a gene; V was cut back by 6 bases and J by 4 bases. CDR1 and CDR2 from the germline V gene are LNHDA and SQIVND (reference sequence). The CDR3 length is 16 residues. For the CDR3, the DNA is TGTGCCAGTAGCCCAGGGACAGTCAAATATAATGAAAAACTGTTTTTT. It is translated as CASSPGTVKYNEKLFF.

The rearrangement links TRBV9 to TRBJ1-2, with D hard to call. Germline values: CDR1 SGDLS, CDR2 YYNGEE. V was cut by 0 bases and J by 3 bases, with 18 bases left in between. The CDR3 loop spans 17 amino acids. The CDR3 reads CASSVDAAGKLDYGYTF. The CDR3 region has the DNA TGTGCCAGCAGCGTAGACGCGGCGGGGAAACTTGACTATGGCTACACCTTC.

This clone has a handful of counts. The chain joins TRBV4-3 to TRBJ2-1; 9 nucleotides line up with TRBD2. With V trimmed by 3 bases and J by 9 bases, 9 bases remained unmatched. Germline loops: CDR1 LGHNA, CDR2 YSLEER. CDR3 size: 15 residues. Written as DNA, the CDR3 is TGCGCCAGCAGCCACCCCAAGGCGGGAGGGGTTGAGCAGTTCTTC. Translated: CASSHPKAGGVEQFF.

This clone was detected only once. V gene TRBV7-9 combines with J gene TRBJ2-3, with 7 bases fitting TRBD2. Trimming cost V 1 base and J 5 bases; bases outside gene matches: 3. Germline CDR1 SEHNR, CDR2 FQNEAQ (reference sequence). The CDR3 contains 14 residues. The CDR3 region is CASSLGLAEDTQYF. For the CDR3, the DNA is TGTGCCAGCAGCTTAGGACTAGCTGAAGATACGCAGTATTTT.

This chain joins TRBV7-9 and TRBJ2-1, with D possibly TRBD1 on 5 matching bases. The CDR3 spans 11 residues. CDR1 and CDR2 from the germline V gene are SEHNR and FQNEAQ (reference sequence). V shed 8 bases and J shed 10 bases, with 12 bases lying between them. CDR3 region: CASETAPEQFF. In nucleotides, the CDR3 is TGTGCCAGCGAGACAGCCCCAGAGCAGTTCTTC.

V and J are TRBV4-3 and TRBJ2-1, with D possibly TRBD1 on 7 matching bases. CDR3 size: 18 residues. Germline V gene sequence: CDR1 LGHNA, CDR2 YSLEER. The V end lost 4 bases, the J end lost 0 bases, and 19 bases lay between the germline ends. CDR3 residues: CASSPRQGGVSSYNEQFF. DNA for the CDR3: TGCGCCAGCAGCCCTAGACAGGGCGGGGTAAGCTCCTACAATGAGCAGTTCTTC.

This chain uses TRBV9 with TRBJ1-4; TRBD1 matches 9 bases. Germline-derived CDR1 and CDR2 are SGDLS and YYNGEE. The V gene end was trimmed by 1 base and the J gene end by 6 bases; junction bases not matched to a gene: 7. The CDR3 consists of 16 residues. The CDR3, as DNA: TGTGCCAGCAGCGTACACCCTCGGACAGGGGATGAAAAACTGTTTTTT. Encoded protein: CASSVHPRTGDEKLFF.